This T cell receptor beta chain was found in a study of cytomegalovirus exposure and HLA in healthy donors. Study conclusions and caveats: V- and J-gene trimming in TCR beta was tied to a missense DCLRE1C variant by an analysis performed later.

On this clone itself: Antigen: not known.

The CDR3 loop spans 12 amino acids. 13 Jbeta primers and 60 Vbeta primers were used for the PCR. TCRdb's copy holds only in-frame clones and misses some; the assay was immunoSEQ multiplex PCR. The sample carries 150,000 to 190,000 clones, roughly four fifths recorded once. Sequenced: PBMCs. The TCR originated in a man younger than 35 in good health and CMV-seronegative. V gene TRBV21-1 combines with J gene TRBJ2-7; the table assigns TRBD2, which was not confirmed against the DNA. TRBV21-1 corresponds to a pseudogene. Here the CDR3 reads CASSKRGVSRYF. Written as DNA, the CDR3 is TGTGCCAGCAGCAAACGGGGGGTCTCGCGGTACTTC.